The source of this T cell receptor beta chain is a study of cytomegalovirus exposure and HLA in healthy donors (dated by TCRdb to 2017 to 2019). For the study in its entirety: A later analysis indicated that the 130 or so validation repertoires were generated on the platform also employed for the roughly 650 repertoires of the first cohort. The aim of the study was to test whether cataloging public T cell receptors could identify signatures of past pathogen exposure. Along with the approximately 620-subject first cohort, a separate validation cohort of over a hundred different subjects was used. To predict cytomegalovirus infection status, the study combined high-throughput TCR immunosequencing, statistical association of individual TCRs with disease status, and machine learning.

The donors belonged to the validation cohort of over a hundred subjects, which was separate from the 666-subject first cohort. Preparation of the library involved the immunoSEQ multiplex PCR assay. In the authors' own workflow: A statistical classification framework was built for diagnosing cytomegalovirus status from the catalog of TCR beta chain sequences. TCRdb provides this immuneACCESS table in a form limited to in-frame rearrangements. Some clones are lacking; in checked studies, under half of them reflect an unresolved V gene, and why the rest are absent is not known. V and J calls and clone size are copied from that table; D and trimming were computed from the DNA. The sample data list over 150,000 clones, and about 88% of these were observed just once. Jointly, the top ten make up about 2.2% of the sample. Summary of the overall study and its limitations: In both the original and validation cohorts, the classifier was reported to diagnose cytomegalovirus status with high specificity and sensitivity. It was suggested by the authors that the approach could potentially be generalized to other disease states and immunological phenotypes. Three of the identified cytomegalovirus-associated TCR beta chains were confirmed in vitro to be specific for cytomegalovirus antigens. The study listed 164 TCR beta chains as associated with cytomegalovirus. A later analysis found that TCRs clustered in the first cohort also tended to co-occur in the roughly 120 validation repertoires, with 90% to 95% of cluster scores above 0. All 120 or so repertoires were used to score co-occurrence in the validation cohort in a later analysis, because that analysis had no HLA typing for the cohort. Across donors, most TCR sequences were observed very rarely, whereas some public TCRs were present in many individuals.

The germline V gene supplies CDR1 LGHNA and CDR2 YNFKEQ. From V the trimming removes 3 bases and from J it removes 7 bases, while the gene matches leave 10 bases of the junction unaccounted for. The CDR3, cysteine through phenylalanine, is 16 amino acids long. Only CDR3 DNA is held: 48 bases, read in frame from base 1. Points on this clone: Its antigen is currently not known. Base qualities are not at hand, and no much larger clone is one base apart.

The V and J segments used are TRBV4-2 and TRBJ2-1; a stretch of 9 junction bases matches TRBD2. This TCR was recovered from a woman in her late teens or twenties in good health and CMV-seronegative. Input material: PBMCs. The CDR3 region has the sequence CASSQSGLARVNEQFF. The sequence in DNA is TGTGCCAGCAGCCAGTCTGGACTAGCGAGGGTGAATGAGCAGTTCTTC.